A selection of T cell receptor beta chains follows, all from one sample in a study of early T cells in non-severe SARS-CoV-2 infection. TCRdb independently ran MiXCR on the 5' RACE reads; one entry per CDR3 protein. The sample includes 30,000 to 40,000 distinct CDR3 sequences, around 5% of them seen just once. The specimen was whole blood. The receptor source for this set is an adult who was a healthcare worker with PCR-confirmed SARS-CoV-2 infection or an uninfected control (not recorded which). Both conserved end residues are part of each CDR3. D genes are given only for firm matches. Clone size is stated in some rows and not others, as once, few, many or a class when expanded.

>TRBJ1-5|TRBV2|-|-
CASNEGLGGDQPQHF
TGTGCCAGCAATGAAGGCCTGGGGGGCGATCAGCCCCAGCATTTT
>TRBJ1-5|TRBV5-5|many|-
CASSLGDGNQPQHF
TGTGCCAGCAGCTTGGGGGATGGCAATCAGCCCCAGCATTTT
>TRBJ2-7|TRBV18|-|TRBD2
CASSRLAEGEQYF
TGTGCCAGCTCAAGGCTAGCGGAGGGCGAGCAGTACTTC
>TRBJ2-7|TRBV29-1|many|-
CSVEGIGREQYF
TGCAGCGTTGAAGGGATAGGGCGCGAGCAGTACTTC
>TRBJ1-1|TRBV20-1|-|-
CSADGKNTEAFF
TGCAGTGCTGACGGAAAGAACACTGAAGCTTTCTTT
>TRBJ1-3|TRBV9|few|TRBD1
CASSATGGNGNTIYF
TGTGCCAGCAGCGCAACAGGGGGCAACGGAAACACCATATATTTT
>TRBJ1-1|TRBV2|many|TRBD1
CASNGQGNTEAFF
TGTGCCAGCAATGGACAGGGGAACACTGAAGCTTTCTTT
>TRBJ2-7|TRBV29-1|-|-
CSVEEGGTPYF
TGCAGCGTTGAAGAGGGGGGGACACCATACTTC
>TRBJ2-2|TRBV11-2|-|-
CASSHTTSTGELFF
TGTGCCAGCAGCCATACAACTAGCACCGGGGAGCTGTTTTTT
>TRBJ2-1|TRBV6-4|few|-
CASSSTGSGSYNEQFF
TGTGCCAGCAGTTCCACAGGGAGTGGATCCTACAATGAGCAGTTCTTC
>TRBJ2-6|TRBV28|many|-
CASRGSSGANVLTF
TGTGCCAGCCGAGGGTCCTCTGGGGCCAACGTCCTGACTTTC
>TRBJ1-6|TRBV7-2|-|-
CASSLGGGATSPLHF
TGTGCCAGCAGCTTAGGGGGAGGGGCCACATCACCCCTCCACTTT
>TRBJ1-6|TRBV12-3/TRBV12-4|few|-
CASSSSSPLHF
TGTGCCAGCAGCTCGTCATCACCCCTCCACTTT
>TRBJ1-1|TRBV7-9|-|-
CASSLKMGREAFF
TGTGCCAGCAGCTTAAAGATGGGGCGAGAAGCTTTCTTT
>TRBJ2-7|TRBV20-1|-|TRBD1
CSARSVGTAEAYEQYF
TGCAGTGCTAGATCGGTCGGGACAGCAGAGGCCTACGAGCAGTACTTC
>TRBJ2-3|TRBV5-1|many|-
CASSLGATDTQYF
TGCGCCAGCAGCTTGGGAGCCACAGATACGCAGTATTTT
>TRBJ2-3|TRBV29-1|-|-
CSVLVRTQYF
TGCAGCGTGCTGGTGAGGACGCAGTATTTT
>TRBJ1-1|TRBV12-3/TRBV12-4|many|-
CASSLGPNTEAFF
TGTGCCAGCAGTCTCGGGCCGAACACTGAAGCTTTCTTT
>TRBJ2-7|TRBV5-4|many|-
CASSLGGQKSYEQYF
TGTGCCAGCAGCTTGGGAGGACAGAAGTCCTACGAGCAGTACTTC
>TRBJ2-1|TRBV20-1|-|TRBD2
CSCLTSGGYNEQFF
TGCAGTTGCCTGACTAGCGGGGGTTACAATGAGCAGTTCTTC
>TRBJ1-1|TRBV5-1|many|-
CASSLEPGMSTEAFF
TGCGCCAGCAGCTTGGAGCCAGGGATGAGCACTGAAGCTTTCTTT
>TRBJ2-2|TRBV14|few|TRBD1
CASSRDRGTGELFF
TGTGCCAGCAGCCGGGACAGGGGCACCGGGGAGCTGTTTTTT
>TRBJ2-7|TRBV5-1|many|TRBD1
CASSPAGRGSEQYF
TGCGCCAGCAGCCCGGCTGGCAGGGGGAGCGAGCAGTACTTC
>TRBJ2-1|TRBV5-1|-|-
CASSGGLNGNEQFF
TGCGCCAGCAGCGGGGGGTTAAATGGTAATGAGCAGTTCTTC
>TRBJ2-2|TRBV20-1|many|-
CSARGAGATGELFF
TGCAGTGCTAGAGGGGCAGGGGCCACCGGGGAGCTGTTTTTT
>TRBJ1-4|TRBV5-6|many|TRBD1
CASSLRQGNEKLFF
TGTGCCAGCAGCTTGCGACAGGGTAACGAAAAACTGTTTTTT
>TRBJ2-3|TRBV6-5|many|TRBD1
CASSTGQGADTQYF
TGTGCCAGCAGTACAGGACAGGGGGCAGATACGCAGTATTTT
>TRBJ2-3|TRBV27|many|TRBD2
CASSLQGGGARSTQYF
TGTGCCAGCAGTTTACAAGGCGGGGGGGCGAGGAGTACGCAGTATTTT
>TRBJ2-7|TRBV29-1|few|TRBD1
CSASGGTGGYEQYF
TGCAGCGCTTCCGGCGGGACAGGGGGCTACGAGCAGTACTTC
>TRBJ1-1|TRBV5-5|many|-
CASSLGGLTGTEAFF
TGTGCCAGCAGCTTAGGGGGACTCACCGGCACTGAAGCTTTCTTT
>TRBJ2-3|TRBV28|few|-
CASSFAPVGQDTQYF
TGTGCCAGCAGTTTTGCTCCTGTAGGGCAAGATACGCAGTATTTT
>TRBJ1-1|TRBV15|many|-
CATSGGGLGRTEAFF
TGTGCCACCAGCGGGGGAGGCCTCGGGCGCACTGAAGCTTTCTTT
>TRBJ2-2|TRBV28|-|-
CAAFRGGTGELFF
TGTGCCGCGTTCAGGGGTGGGACCGGGGAGCTGTTTTTT
>TRBJ1-4|TRBV9|-|-
CASSVGTSLDEKLFF
TGTGCCAGCAGCGTGGGAACCTCACTGGATGAAAAACTGTTTTTT
>TRBJ2-2|TRBV28|-|-
CAITDSYTGELFF
TGTGCCATTACGGACAGTTACACCGGGGAGCTGTTTTTT